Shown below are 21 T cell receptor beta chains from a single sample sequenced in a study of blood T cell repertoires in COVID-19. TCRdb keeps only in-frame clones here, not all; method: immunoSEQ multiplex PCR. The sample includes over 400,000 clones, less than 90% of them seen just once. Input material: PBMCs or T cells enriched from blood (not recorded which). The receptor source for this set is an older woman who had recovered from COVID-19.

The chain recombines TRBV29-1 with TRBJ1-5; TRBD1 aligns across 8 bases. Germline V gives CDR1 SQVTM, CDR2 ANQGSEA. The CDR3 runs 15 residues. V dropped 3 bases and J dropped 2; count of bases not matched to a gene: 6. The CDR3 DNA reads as TGCAGCGTTGAGCCAGGGGGCTTGGGCAATCAGCCCCAGCATTTT. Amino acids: CSVEPGGLGNQPQHF. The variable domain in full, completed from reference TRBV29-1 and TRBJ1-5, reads SAVISQKPSRDICQRGTSLTIQCQVDSQVTMMFWYRQQPGQSLTLIATANQGSEATYESGFVIDKFPISRPNLTFSTLTVSNMSPEDSSIYLCSVEPGGLGNQPQHFGDGTRLSIL.

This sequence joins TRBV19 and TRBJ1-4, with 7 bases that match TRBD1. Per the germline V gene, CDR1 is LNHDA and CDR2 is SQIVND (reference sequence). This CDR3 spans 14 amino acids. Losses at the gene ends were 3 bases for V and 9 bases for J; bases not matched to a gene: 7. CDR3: CASSIPGDSKKLFF. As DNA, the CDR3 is TGTGCCAGTAGTATCCCAGGGGACAGCAAAAAACTGTTTTTT.

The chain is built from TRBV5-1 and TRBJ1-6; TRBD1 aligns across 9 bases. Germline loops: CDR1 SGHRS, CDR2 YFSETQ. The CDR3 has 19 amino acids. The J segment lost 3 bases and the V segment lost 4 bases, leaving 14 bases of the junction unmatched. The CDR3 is CASSGDSGQGILYNSPLHF. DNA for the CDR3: TGCGCCAGCAGCGGGGATTCGGGACAGGGAATCCTCTATAATTCACCCCTCCACTTT.

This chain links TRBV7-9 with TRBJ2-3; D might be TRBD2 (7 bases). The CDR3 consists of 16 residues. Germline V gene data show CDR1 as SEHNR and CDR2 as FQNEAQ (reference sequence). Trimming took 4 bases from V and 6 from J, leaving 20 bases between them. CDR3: CASSSPPGGPFDTQYF. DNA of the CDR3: TGTGCCAGCAGCTCACCCCCGGGGGGCCCTTTCGATACGCAGTATTTT. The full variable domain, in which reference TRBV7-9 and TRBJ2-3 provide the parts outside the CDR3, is DTGVSQNPRHKITKRGQNVTFRCDPISEHNRLYWYRQTLGQGPEFLTYFQNEAQLEKSRLLSDRFSAERPKGSFSTLEIQRTEQGDSAMYLCASSSPPGGPFDTQYFGPGTRLTVL.

The CDR3 DNA is TGTGCCAGCTCACCAAGGCAGGGATGGAGCACAGATACGCAGTATTTT. Protein sequence: CASSPRQGWSTDTQYF. The chain carries TRBV18 and TRBJ2-3; TRBD1 is a possible D gene (5 bases). This CDR3 region has 16 residues. V lost 2 bases, J lost 0 bases, and 12 bases lay in between. Germline-derived CDR1 and CDR2 are KGHSH and LQKENI.

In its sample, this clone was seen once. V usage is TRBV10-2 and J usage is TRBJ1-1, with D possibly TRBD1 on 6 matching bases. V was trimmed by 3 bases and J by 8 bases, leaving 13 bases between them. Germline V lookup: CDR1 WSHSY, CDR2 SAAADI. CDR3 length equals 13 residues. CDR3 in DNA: TGCGCCAGCAGTGAAGTAGGGGGTTGGGAAGCTTTCTTT. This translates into CASSEVGGWEAFF.

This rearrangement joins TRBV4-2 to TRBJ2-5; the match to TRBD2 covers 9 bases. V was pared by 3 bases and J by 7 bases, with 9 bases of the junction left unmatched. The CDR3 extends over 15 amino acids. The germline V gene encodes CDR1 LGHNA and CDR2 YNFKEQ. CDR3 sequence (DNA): TGTGCCAGCAGCCATCCGGGACTAGCTTTAGGGACCCAGTACTTC. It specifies CASSHPGLALGTQYF.

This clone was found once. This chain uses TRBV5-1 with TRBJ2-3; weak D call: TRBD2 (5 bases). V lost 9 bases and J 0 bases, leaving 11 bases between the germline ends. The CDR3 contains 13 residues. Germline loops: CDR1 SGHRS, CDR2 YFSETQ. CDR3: CATKLGSTDTQYF. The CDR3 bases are TGCGCCACTAAACTAGGGAGCACAGATACGCAGTATTTT. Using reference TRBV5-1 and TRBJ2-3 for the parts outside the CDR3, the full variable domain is KAGVTQTPRYLIKTRGQQVTLSCSPISGHRSVSWYQQTPGQGLQFLFEYFSETQRNKGNFPGRFSGRQFSNSRSEMNVSTLELGDSALYLCATKLGSTDTQYFGPGTRLTVL.

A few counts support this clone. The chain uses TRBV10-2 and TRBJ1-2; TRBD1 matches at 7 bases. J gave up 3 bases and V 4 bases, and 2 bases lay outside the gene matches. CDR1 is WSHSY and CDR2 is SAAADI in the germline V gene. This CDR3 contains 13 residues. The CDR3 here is CASSGQGDYGYTF. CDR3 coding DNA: TGCGCCAGCAGTGGACAGGGCGACTATGGCTACACCTTC.

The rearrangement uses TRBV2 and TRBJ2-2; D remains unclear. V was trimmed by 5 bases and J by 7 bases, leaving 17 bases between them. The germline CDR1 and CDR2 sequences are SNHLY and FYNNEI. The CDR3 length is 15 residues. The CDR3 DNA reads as TGTGCCAGCAGTCCTCATTTGACGACAAGCGGGGAGCTGTTTTTT. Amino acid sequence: CASSPHLTTSGELFF.

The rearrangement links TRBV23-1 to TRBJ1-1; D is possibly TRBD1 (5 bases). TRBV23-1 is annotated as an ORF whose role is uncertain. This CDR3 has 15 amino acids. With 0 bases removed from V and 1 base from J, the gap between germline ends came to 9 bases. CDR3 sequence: CASSQSGQRNTEAFF. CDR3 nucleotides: TGCGCCAGCAGTCAATCGGGGCAGAGGAACACTGAAGCTTTCTTT.

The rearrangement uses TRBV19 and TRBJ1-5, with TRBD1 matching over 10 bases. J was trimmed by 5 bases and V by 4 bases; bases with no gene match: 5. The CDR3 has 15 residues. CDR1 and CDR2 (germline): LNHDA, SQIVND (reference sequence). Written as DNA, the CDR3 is TGTGCCAGTAGTACCGGGACAGGGGCCTATCAGCCCCAGCATTTT. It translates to CASSTGTGAYQPQHF.

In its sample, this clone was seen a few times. The CDR3 loop is CASSPDGGGNTIYF. CDR3 nucleotide sequence: TGTGCCAGCAGCCCTGACGGGGGAGGAAACACCATATATTTT. This chain joins TRBV5-4 and TRBJ1-3, with D possibly matching TRBD1 (5 bases). The length of the CDR3 is 14 residues. Germline V gene sequence: CDR1 SGHNT, CDR2 YYREEE (reference sequence). V was trimmed by 4 bases and J by 4 bases, leaving 12 bases between them.

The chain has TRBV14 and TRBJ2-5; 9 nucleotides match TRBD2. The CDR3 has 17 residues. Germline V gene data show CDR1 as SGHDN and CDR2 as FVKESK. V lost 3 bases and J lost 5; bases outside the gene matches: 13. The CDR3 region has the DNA TGTGCCAGCAGCCACTATCCCGGGACTAGCAGGATTGAGACCCAGTACTTC. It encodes CASSHYPGTSRIETQYF.

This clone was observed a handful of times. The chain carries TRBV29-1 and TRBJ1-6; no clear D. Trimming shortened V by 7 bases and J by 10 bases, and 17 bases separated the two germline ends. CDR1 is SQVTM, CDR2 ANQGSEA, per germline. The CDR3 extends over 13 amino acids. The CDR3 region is CSASTDSFSPLHF. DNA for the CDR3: TGCAGCGCGAGTACCGATAGTTTCTCACCCCTCCACTTT.

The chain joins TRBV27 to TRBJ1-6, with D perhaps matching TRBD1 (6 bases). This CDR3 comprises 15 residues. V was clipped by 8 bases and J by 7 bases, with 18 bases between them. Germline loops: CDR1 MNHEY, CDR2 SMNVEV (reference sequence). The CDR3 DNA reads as TGTGCCAGCCGTGGGGGGGGCGTATTCAATTCACCCCTCCACTTT. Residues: CASRGGGVFNSPLHF.

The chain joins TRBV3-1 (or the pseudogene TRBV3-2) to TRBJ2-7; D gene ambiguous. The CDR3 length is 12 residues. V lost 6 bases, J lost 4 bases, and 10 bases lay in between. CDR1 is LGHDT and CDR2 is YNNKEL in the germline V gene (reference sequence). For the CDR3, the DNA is TGTGCCAGCAGTCGAGCCCTATACGAGCAGTACTTC. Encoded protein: CASSRALYEQYF.

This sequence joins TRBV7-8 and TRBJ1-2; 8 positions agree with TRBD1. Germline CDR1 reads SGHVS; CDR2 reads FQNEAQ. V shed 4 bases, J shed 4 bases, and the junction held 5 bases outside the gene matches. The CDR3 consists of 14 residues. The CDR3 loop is CASSWTGTGYGYTF. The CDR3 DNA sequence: TGTGCCAGCAGCTGGACCGGGACAGGCTATGGCTACACCTTC. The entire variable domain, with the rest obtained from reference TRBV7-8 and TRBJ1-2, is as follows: GAGVSQSPRYKVAKRGQDVALRCDPISGHVSLFWYQQALGQGPEFLTYFQNEAQLDKSGLPSDRFFAERPEGSVSTLKIQRTQQEDSAVYLCASSWTGTGYGYTFGSGTRLTVV.

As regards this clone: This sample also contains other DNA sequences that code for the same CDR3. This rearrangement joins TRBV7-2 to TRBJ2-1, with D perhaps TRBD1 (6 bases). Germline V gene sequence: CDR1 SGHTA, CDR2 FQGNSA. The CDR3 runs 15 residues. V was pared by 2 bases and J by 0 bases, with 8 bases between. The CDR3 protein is CASSLTGSSYNEQFF. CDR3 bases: TGTGCCAGCAGCTTAACAGGGTCCTCCTACAATGAGCAGTTCTTC.

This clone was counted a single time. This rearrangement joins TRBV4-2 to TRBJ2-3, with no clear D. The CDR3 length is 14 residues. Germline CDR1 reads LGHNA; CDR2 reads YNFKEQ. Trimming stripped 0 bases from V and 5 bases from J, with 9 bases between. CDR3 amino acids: CASSQDEARDTQYF. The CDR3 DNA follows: TGTGCCAGCAGCCAAGATGAGGCTAGAGATACGCAGTATTTT.

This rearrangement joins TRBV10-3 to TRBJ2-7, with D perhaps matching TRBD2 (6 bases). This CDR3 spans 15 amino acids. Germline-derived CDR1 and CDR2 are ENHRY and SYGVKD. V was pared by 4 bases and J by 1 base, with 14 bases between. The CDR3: CAISGGWRESYEQYF. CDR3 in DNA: TGTGCCATCAGTGGGGGTTGGAGGGAATCCTACGAGCAGTACTTC.